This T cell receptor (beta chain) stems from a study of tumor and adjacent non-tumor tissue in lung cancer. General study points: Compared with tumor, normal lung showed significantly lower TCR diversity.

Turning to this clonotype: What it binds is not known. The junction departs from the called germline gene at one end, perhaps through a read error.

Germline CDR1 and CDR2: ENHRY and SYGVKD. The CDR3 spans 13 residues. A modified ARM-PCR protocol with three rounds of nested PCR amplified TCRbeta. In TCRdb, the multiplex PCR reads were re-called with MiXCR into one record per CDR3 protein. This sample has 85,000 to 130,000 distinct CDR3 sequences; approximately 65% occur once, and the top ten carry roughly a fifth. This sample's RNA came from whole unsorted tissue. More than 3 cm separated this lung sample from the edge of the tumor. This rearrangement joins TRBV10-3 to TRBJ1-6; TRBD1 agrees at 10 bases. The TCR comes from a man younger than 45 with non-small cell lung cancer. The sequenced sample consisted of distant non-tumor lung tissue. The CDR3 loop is CAIGDRGRSLLHF. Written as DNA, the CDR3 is TGTGCCATCGGGGACAGGGGTAGGTCACTCCTCCACTTT.